This entry is about one T cell receptor (beta chain). Its antigen is unidentified. With 60 Vbeta and 13 Jbeta primers, the PCR was carried out. Here immunoSEQ multiplex PCR was the method, and the copy in TCRdb shows in-frame clones only, minus some. The sample lists about 130,000 clones, 80% seen once, with about 4% in the top ten. V shed 1 base and J 5 bases; nucleotides not matched to a gene: 5. This CDR3 comprises 15 residues. Germline CDR1 and CDR2: SGHTA and FQGNSA. The data derive from a study of cytomegalovirus exposure and HLA in healthy donors. Study outcomes and limitations: Data from an earlier analysis indicated that most TCR beta V segments were productive either about 87% or about 30% of the time.

This chain connects TRBV7-2 to TRBJ2-5; the match to TRBD2 covers 9 bases. The sample comprised PBMCs. The clonotype originates from a woman aged 40 to 49 in good health and CMV-seronegative. CDR3 sequence (DNA): TGTGCCAGCAGCTTAGAGGCGGGAGGGTGGGAGACCCAGTACTTC. It codes for CASSLEAGGWETQYF.